The clone carrying this T cell receptor beta chain appeared a single time. No antigen is known for it. This entry is derived from a study of cytomegalovirus exposure and HLA in healthy donors. Study details: A prior analysis found more than 90 million unique TCR beta sequences from 150 million to 200 million T cells. General study points: Some V segments, TRBV6-2 and TRBV6-3 among them, were indistinguishable and were therefore excluded. It was 164 TCR beta chains that were listed as cytomegalovirus-associated. A later analysis linked a missense DCLRE1C variant to TCR beta V- and J-gene trimming.

The germline V gene encodes CDR1 MGHRA and CDR2 YSYEKL. This CDR3 is built from 15 residues. Trimming took 1 base from V and 6 from J, leaving 13 bases between them. The PCR made use of 60 Vbeta and 13 Jbeta primers. The protocol was immunoSEQ multiplex PCR, while the TCRdb copy is restricted to in-frame clones and leaves out a portion. This sample has about 98,000 clones, with more than 70% found just once. This sequence was found in a man aged 18 to 30 in good health and CMV-seropositive. The chain carries TRBV4-1 and TRBJ1-3, with D possibly TRBD1 on 5 matching bases. The sequencing sample was made of PBMCs. The DNA of the CDR3 is TGCGCCAGCAGCCAAGCCCTGGCAGGGATAAACACCATATATTTT. Translated, it gives CASSQALAGINTIYF.